This TCR beta chain was sequenced in a study of blood T cell repertoires in COVID-19. The wider study: Samples came from the United States, Italy and Spain, spanning acute and convalescent COVID-19. PBMCs, B-cell-depleted T cells, or T cells were the source of the cDNA or gDNA that made up the material.

As processed by the authors: Amplification with reference gene primers provided the estimates of nucleated cell counts. Generated by immunoSEQ multiplex PCR, the TCRdb table keeps only in-frame clones and is missing some. That table furnishes V, J and clone size, whereas the DNA furnished D and trimming. The sample holds roughly 33,000 clones, 90% seen once. The sample holds one count of this clone. This TCR was recovered from a human donor in a cohort sampled during active COVID-19. Sequenced material: peripheral blood.

The CDR3 reads CASSLGSFRGYNEQFF. The CDR3 DNA sequence: TGTGCCAGCAGTTTAGGGTCTTTTCGGGGCTACAATGAGCAGTTCTTC. The chain links TRBV27 to TRBJ2-1, with D tentatively TRBD2 (5 bases). The germline V gene encodes CDR1 MNHEY and CDR2 SMNVEV (reference sequence). V lost 2 bases to trimming and J lost 3 bases, with 14 bases between them. The CDR3 consists of 16 residues.